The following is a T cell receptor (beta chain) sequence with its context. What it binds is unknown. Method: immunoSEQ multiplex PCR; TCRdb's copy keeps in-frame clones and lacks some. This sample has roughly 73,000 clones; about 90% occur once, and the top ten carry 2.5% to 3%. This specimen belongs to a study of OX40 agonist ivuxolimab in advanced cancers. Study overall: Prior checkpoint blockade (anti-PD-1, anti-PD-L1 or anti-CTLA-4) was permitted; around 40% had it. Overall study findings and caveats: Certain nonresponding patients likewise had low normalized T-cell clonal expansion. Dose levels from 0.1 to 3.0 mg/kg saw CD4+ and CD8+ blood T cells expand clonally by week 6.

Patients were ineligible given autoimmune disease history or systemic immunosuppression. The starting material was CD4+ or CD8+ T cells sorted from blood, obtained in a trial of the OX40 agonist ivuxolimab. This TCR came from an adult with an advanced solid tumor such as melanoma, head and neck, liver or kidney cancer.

The CDR3 nucleotides read TGTGCCAGCAGCTTGCAGTACAATGAGCAGTTCTTC. It translates to CASSLQYNEQFF. This rearrangement joins TRBV5-4 to TRBJ2-1; no firm D call. Germline CDR1 is SGHNT and CDR2 is YYREEE (reference sequence). This CDR3 has 12 amino acids. V gave up 1 base and J gave up 4 bases, with 3 bases separating them.